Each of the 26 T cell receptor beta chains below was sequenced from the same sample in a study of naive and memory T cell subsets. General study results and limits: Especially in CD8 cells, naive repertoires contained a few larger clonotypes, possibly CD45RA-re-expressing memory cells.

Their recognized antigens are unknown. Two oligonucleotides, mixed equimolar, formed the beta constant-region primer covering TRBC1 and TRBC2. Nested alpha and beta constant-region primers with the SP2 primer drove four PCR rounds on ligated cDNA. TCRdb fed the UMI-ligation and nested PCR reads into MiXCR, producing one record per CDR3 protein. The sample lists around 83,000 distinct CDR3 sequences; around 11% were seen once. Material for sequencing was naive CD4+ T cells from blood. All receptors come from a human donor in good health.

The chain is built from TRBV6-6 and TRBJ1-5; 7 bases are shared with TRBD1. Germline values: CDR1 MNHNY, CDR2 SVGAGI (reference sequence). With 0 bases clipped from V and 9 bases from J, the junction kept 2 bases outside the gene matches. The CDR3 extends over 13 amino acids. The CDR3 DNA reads TGTGCCAGCAGTTACTCGGACAGGCTGCCCCAGCATTTT. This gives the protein CASSYSDRLPQHF.

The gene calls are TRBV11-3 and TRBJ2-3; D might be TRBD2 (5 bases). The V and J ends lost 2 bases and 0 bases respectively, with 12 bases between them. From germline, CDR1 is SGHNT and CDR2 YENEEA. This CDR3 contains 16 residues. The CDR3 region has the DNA TGTGCCAGCAGCTTACGTCTTGGCGGGAGCACAGATACGCAGTATTTT. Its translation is CASSLRLGGSTDTQYF.

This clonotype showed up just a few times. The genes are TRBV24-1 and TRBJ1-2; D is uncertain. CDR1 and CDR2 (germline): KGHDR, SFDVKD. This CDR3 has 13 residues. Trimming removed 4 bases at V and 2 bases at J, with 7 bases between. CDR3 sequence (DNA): TGTGCCACCAGTGAGATGGAGAACTATGGCTACACCTTC. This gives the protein CATSEMENYGYTF.

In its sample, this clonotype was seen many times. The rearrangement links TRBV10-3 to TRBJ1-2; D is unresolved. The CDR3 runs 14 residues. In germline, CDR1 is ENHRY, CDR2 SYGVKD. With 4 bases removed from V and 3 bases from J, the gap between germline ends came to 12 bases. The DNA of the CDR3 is TGTGCCATCAGTGTTGCAGAACGGGACTATGGCTACACCTTC. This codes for CAISVAERDYGYTF.

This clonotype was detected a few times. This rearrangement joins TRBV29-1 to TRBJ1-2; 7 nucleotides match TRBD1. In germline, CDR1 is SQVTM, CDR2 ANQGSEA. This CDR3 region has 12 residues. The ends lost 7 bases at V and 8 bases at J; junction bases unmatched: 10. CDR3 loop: CSGIRQGKGYTF. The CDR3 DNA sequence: TGCAGCGGGATCCGACAGGGAAAGGGCTACACCTTC.

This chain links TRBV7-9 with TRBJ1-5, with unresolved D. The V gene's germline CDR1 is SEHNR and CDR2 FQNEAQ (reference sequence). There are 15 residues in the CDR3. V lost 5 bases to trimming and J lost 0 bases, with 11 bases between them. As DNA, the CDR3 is TGTGCCAGCAGCCAAGACGGATATAGCAATCAGCCCCAGCATTTT. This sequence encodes CASSQDGYSNQPQHF.

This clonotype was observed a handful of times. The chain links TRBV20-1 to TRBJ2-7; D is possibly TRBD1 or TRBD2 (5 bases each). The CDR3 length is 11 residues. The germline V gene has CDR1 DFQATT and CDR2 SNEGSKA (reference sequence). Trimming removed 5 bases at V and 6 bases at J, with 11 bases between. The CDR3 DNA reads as TGCAGTGCTTTGGGGGTTCTCGAGCAGTACTTC. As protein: CSALGVLEQYF.

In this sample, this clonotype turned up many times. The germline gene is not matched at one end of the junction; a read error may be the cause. CDR3 nucleotides: TGTGCCACCAGCAGAGATAAGGGGGACCGCAACGTCTTC. Translated: CATSRDKGDRNVF. V and J are TRBV15 and TRBJ2-1; D perhaps matches TRBD1 (6 bases). Germline-derived CDR1 and CDR2 are LNHNV and YYDKDF (reference sequence). The CDR3 spans 13 residues.

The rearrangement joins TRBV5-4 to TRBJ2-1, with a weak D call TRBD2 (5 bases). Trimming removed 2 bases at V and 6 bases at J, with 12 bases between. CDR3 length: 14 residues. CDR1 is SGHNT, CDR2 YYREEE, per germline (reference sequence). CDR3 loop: CASSFEQAGNEQFF. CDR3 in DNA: TGTGCCAGCAGCTTCGAGCAGGCGGGCAATGAGCAGTTCTTC.

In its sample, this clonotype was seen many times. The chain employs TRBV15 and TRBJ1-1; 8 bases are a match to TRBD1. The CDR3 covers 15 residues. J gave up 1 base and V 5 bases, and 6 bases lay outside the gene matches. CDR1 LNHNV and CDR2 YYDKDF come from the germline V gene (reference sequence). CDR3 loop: CATSSRTGRNTEAFF. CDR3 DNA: TGTGCCACCAGCTCCAGGACAGGGAGGAACACTGAAGCTTTCTTT. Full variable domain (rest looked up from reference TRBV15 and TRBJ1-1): DAMVIQNPRYQVTQFGKPVTLSCSQTLNHNVMYWYQQKSSQAPKLLFHYYDKDFNNEADTPDNFQSRRPNTSFCFLDIRSPGLGDTAMYLCATSSRTGRNTEAFFGQGTRLTVV.

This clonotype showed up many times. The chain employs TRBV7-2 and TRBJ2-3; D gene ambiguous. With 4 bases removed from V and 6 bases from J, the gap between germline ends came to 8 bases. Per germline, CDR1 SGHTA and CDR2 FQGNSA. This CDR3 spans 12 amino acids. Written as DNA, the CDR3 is TGTGCCAGCAGCTCCAACACCGATACGCAGTATTTT. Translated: CASSSNTDTQYF.

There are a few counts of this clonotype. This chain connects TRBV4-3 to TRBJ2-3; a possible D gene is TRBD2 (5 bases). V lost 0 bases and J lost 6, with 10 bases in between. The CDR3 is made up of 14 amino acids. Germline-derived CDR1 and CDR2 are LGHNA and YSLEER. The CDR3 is CASSQDPLADTQYF. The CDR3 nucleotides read TGCGCCAGCAGCCAAGACCCATTAGCGGATACGCAGTATTTT.

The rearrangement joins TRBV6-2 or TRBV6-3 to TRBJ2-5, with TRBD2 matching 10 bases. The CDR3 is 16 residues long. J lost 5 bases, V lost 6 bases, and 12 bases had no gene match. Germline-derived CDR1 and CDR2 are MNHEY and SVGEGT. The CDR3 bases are TGTGCCAGCAGAACCGATACGAAGACTAGCGGGGAGACCCAGTACTTC. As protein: CASRTDTKTSGETQYF.

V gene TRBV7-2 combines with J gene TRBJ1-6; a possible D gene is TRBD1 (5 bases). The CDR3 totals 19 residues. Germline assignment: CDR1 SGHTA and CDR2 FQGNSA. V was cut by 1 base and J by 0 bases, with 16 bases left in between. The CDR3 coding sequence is TGTGCCAGCAGCTTAGAGCGCGGGACCAAAGTCTCCTATAATTCACCCCTCCACTTT. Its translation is CASSLERGTKVSYNSPLHF.

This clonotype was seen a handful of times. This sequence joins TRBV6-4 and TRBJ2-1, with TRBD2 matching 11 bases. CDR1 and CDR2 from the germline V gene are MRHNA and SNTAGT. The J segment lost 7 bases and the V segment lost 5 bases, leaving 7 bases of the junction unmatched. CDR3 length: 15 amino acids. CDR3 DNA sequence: TGTGCCAGCAGTTACCTAGCGGGGGGCGGGAATGAGCAGTTCTTC. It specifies CASSYLAGGGNEQFF.

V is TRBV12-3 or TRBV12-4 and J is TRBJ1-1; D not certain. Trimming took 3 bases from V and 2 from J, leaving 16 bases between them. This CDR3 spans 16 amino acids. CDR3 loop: CASSFRPVGVNTEAFF. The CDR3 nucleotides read TGTGCCAGCAGTTTCAGGCCAGTCGGAGTAAACACTGAAGCTTTCTTT.

The CDR3 sequence is CSAREWTSVLAGETQYF. CDR3 sequence (DNA): TGCAGTGCTAGAGAGTGGACCTCTGTTCTAGCGGGAGAGACCCAGTACTTC. This chain links TRBV20-1 with TRBJ2-5; 8 positions match TRBD2. Losses at the gene ends were 0 bases for V and 4 bases for J; bases not matched to a gene: 13. This CDR3 is built from 17 residues. Germline V gene sequence: CDR1 DFQATT, CDR2 SNEGSKA (reference sequence).

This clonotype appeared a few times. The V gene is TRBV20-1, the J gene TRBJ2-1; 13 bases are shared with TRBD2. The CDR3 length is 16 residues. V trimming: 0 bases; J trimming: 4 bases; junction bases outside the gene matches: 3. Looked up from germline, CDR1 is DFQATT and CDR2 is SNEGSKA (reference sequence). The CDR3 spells CSARDRLAGGYNEQFF. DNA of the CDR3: TGCAGTGCTAGAGATCGACTAGCGGGGGGTTACAATGAGCAGTTCTTC.

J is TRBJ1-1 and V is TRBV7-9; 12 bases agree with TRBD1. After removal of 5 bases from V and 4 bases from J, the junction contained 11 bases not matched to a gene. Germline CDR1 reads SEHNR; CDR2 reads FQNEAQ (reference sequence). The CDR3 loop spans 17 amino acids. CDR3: CASSHGTGGARGTEAFF. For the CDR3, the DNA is TGTGCCAGCAGCCATGGGACAGGGGGCGCCCGGGGCACTGAAGCTTTCTTT.

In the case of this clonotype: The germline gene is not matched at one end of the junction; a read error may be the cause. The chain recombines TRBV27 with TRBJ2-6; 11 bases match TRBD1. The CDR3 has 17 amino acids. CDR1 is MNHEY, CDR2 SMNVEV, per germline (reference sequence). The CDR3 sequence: CTSSPGTGGGGANVLTF. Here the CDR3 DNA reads TGCACCAGCAGCCCCGGGACAGGGGGTGGTGGGGCCAACGTCCTGACTTTC.

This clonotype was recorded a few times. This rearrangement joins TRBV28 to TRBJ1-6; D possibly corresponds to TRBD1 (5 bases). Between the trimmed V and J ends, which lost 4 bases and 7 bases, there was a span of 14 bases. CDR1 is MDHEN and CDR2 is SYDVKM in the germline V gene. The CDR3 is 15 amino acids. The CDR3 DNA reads TGTGCCAGCAGTTGGGACGCAGTCTTCAATTCACCCCTCCACTTT. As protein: CASSWDAVFNSPLHF.

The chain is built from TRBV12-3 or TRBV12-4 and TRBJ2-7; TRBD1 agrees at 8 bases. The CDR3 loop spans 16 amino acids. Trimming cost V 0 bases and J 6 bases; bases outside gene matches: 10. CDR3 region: CASSLANLRQGPEQYF. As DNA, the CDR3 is TGTGCCAGCAGTTTAGCAAACCTTAGACAGGGGCCCGAGCAGTACTTC.

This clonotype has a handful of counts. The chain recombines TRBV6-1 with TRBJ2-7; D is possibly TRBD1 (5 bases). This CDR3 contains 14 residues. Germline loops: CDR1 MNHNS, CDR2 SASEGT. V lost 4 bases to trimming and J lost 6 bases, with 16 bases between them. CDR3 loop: CASSGVRVFVEQYF. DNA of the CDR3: TGTGCCAGCAGTGGTGTCAGGGTTTTTGTCGAGCAGTACTTC.

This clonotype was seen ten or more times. The CDR3 sequence is CASRRAATNYGYTF. CDR3 coding DNA: TGTGCCAGCAGGAGGGCAGCAACAAACTATGGCTACACCTTC. This chain uses TRBV12-3 or TRBV12-4 with TRBJ1-2; no firm D call. V lost 6 bases, J lost 2 bases, and 13 bases lay in between. The CDR3 has 14 amino acids.

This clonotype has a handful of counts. The CDR3 here is CATSDSSLSANYGYTF. The CDR3, as DNA: TGTGCCACCAGTGATTCCAGCCTCTCAGCGAACTATGGCTACACCTTC. J is TRBJ1-2 and V is TRBV24-1, with D unclear. The CDR3 has 16 amino acids. The V gene's germline CDR1 is KGHDR and CDR2 SFDVKD. V was trimmed by 2 bases and J by 2 bases, leaving 14 bases between them.

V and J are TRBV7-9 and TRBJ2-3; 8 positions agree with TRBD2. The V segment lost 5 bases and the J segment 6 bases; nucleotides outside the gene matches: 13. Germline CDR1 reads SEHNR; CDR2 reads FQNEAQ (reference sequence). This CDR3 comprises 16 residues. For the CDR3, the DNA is TGTGCCAGCAGCCCGCGGCGAGCGGGGGCCGGGGATACGCAGTATTTT. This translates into CASSPRRAGAGDTQYF.